These 2 T cell receptor beta chains were all obtained from the same sample, sequenced in a study of blood T cell repertoires in COVID-19. Libraries were prepared by immunoSEQ multiplex PCR; TCRdb keeps only in-frame clonotypes and omits some of them. The repertoire consists of about 40,000 clones, with around four fifths occurring once and the leading ten covering less than 7%. The sequencing sample was made of peripheral blood. Receptors originate from a man aged 45-60 years with active COVID-19.

This rearrangement joins TRBV2 to TRBJ1-2, with D perhaps matching TRBD1 (6 bases). V was cut by 5 bases and J by 0 bases, with 16 bases left in between. Per germline, CDR1 SNHLY and CDR2 FYNNEI. This CDR3 contains 16 residues. DNA of the CDR3: TGTGCCAGCAGTCCGGGGGGCTGGAGTCCTAACTATGGCTACACCTTC. The encoded protein is CASSPGGWSPNYGYTF.

The chain has TRBV4-1 and TRBJ2-5, with TRBD2 identical over 9 bases. Germline V gene lookup returns CDR1 MGHRA and CDR2 YSYEKL. V lost 6 bases and J lost 5; bases outside the gene matches: 13. CDR3 length equals 16 residues. CDR3 sequence (DNA): TGCGCCAGCAGGGGGACGGGCGGGGGGGCTCGGGAGACCCAGTACTTC. Residues: CASRGTGGGARETQYF.